Detailed here is one T cell receptor beta chain. The entry originates in a study of blood T cell repertoires in COVID-19. The CDR3 spans 16 residues. Germline V CDR1 and CDR2: ENHRY, SYGVKD. V was pared by 3 bases and J by 3 bases, with 6 bases of the junction left unmatched. As originally analysed: Amplified reference gene primers provided the basis for estimating nucleated cell counts. Repertoires were generated with immunoSEQ multiplex PCR, while TCRdb's copy carries only in-frame clones and drops some. That table gives V, J and clone size, and the DNA gave D and trimming. The top ten clones hold approximately 2.9% of a sample with about 210,000 clones, around 80% of them seen once.

The V gene is TRBV10-3, the J gene TRBJ2-3, with 10 bases identical to TRBD2. The clonotype was recovered from a man aged 50 or older with active or convalescent COVID-19. Sequenced input: peripheral blood. The CDR3 DNA is TGTGCCATCAGTGACTCGGGACTAGCGAGTACAGATACGCAGTATTTT. Amino acid sequence: CAISDSGLASTDTQYF.